This paragraph reports one T cell receptor (beta chain). The data belong to a study of blood T cell repertoires in COVID-19. At the level of the study: Acute and convalescent COVID-19 specimens originated in the United States, Italy and Spain.

The CDR3 is made up of 15 amino acids. J was trimmed by 3 bases and V by 8 bases; bases with no gene match: 11. Germline values: CDR1 SGHRS, CDR2 YFSETQ. Repertoires were generated with immunoSEQ multiplex PCR, while TCRdb's copy carries only in-frame clones and drops some. The data show some 130,000 clones, more than 75% seen once. The sample consisted of peripheral blood. This clonotype was obtained from a man aged 50-59 years with active COVID-19. This chain links TRBV5-1 with TRBJ1-5, with 7 bases that match TRBD1. The CDR3 sequence: CASNAGTENNQPQHF. CDR3 coding DNA: TGCGCCAGTAACGCCGGGACAGAAAACAATCAGCCCCAGCATTTT. Full variable domain (rest looked up from reference TRBV5-1 and TRBJ1-5): KAGVTQTPRYLIKTRGQQVTLSCSPISGHRSVSWYQQTPGQGLQFLFEYFSETQRNKGNFPGRFSGRQFSNSRSEMNVSTLELGDSALYLCASNAGTENNQPQHFGDGTRLSIL.